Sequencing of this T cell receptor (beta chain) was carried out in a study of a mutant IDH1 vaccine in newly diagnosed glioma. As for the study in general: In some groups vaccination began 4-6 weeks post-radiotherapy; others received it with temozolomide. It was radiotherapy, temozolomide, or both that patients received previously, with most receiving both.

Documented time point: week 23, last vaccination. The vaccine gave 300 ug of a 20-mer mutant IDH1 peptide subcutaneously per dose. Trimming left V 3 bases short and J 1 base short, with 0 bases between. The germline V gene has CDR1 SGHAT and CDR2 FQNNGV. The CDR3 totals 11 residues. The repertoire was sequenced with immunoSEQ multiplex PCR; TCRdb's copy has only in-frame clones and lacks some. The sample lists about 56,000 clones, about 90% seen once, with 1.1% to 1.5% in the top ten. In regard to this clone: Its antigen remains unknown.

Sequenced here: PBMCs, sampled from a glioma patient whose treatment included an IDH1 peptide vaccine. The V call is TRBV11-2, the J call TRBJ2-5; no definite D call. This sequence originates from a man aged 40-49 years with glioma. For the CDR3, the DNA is TGTGCCAGCAGCTTCCAAGAGACCCAGTACTTC. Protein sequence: CASSFQETQYF. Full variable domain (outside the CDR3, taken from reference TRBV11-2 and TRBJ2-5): EAGVAQSPRYKIIEKRQSVAFWCNPISGHATLYWYQQILGQGPKLLIQFQNNGVVDDSQLPKDRFSAERLKGVDSTLKIQPAKLEDSAVYLCASSFQETQYFGPGTRLLVL.